The sequence of this TCR beta chain was determined in a study of T-cell memory formation after mild COVID-19. TCRdb redid the calling of the 5' RACE reads with MiXCR, one entry per CDR3 protein. The repertoire includes approximately 440,000 distinct CDR3 sequences, around 18% of them detected once, and 7.5% to 9.5% sits in the top ten. V gave up 5 bases and J gave up 1 base; unmatched junction bases: 3. Germline V gives CDR1 MGHRA, CDR2 YSYEKL. The CDR3 is 15 residues long. Notes on the study in general: Balance between CD4 and CD8 was seen in clones contracting day 15 to 85, and a CD4+ lean was seen in later expanders.

This clonotype was recorded a few times. Its antigen is not known. V and J are TRBV4-1 and TRBJ2-5; 11 bases line up with TRBD1. This receptor was obtained from an adult woman who had mild COVID-19 (a few samples of this study predate the infection). Cell type and time point are not known. Material: PBMCs or a T cell subset sorted from them (not recorded which). The CDR3 nucleotides are TGCGCCAGCAGCAAGGGACAGGGGGGCCAAGAGACCCAGTACTTC. Translation: CASSKGQGGQETQYF.